This TCR beta chain was captured in a study of blood T cells in healthy people across ages. Note on this clonotype: No antigen is known for it.

Trimming removed 3 bases from V and 7 bases from J, with 13 bases in between. Germline CDR1 is DFQATT and CDR2 is SNEGSKA (reference sequence). The CDR3 runs 13 residues. General study findings and limits: Older age went with lower TCR beta diversity per million T cells, in a roughly linear way.

Per sample, no less than 6 micrograms of total RNA were extracted. Alongside a J-beta primer mix, a sample-barcoded 5' primer served in a second PCR lasting roughly 7 to 11 cycles. Each cDNA molecule was tagged by a template-switch adaptor with 12 random nucleotides. Each CDR3 protein is one row after TCRdb ran MiXCR on the 5' RACE reads. The sample contains some 880,000 distinct CDR3 sequences, roughly 35% of which appear only once. Sequencing input: blood. The chain recombines TRBV20-1 with TRBJ2-1; perhaps TRBD2 as D (7 bases). This receptor was taken from a man between 18 and 35 years old in good health. The CDR3 protein is CSASGGGANEQFF. For the CDR3, the DNA is TGCAGTGCTAGTGGTGGGGGGGCGAATGAGCAGTTCTTC.